These T cell receptor beta chains were read from a single sample in a study of blood T cell repertoires in COVID-19. The method was immunoSEQ multiplex PCR; TCRdb's version includes in-frame clones alone and lacks a portion of them. The data hold around 76,000 clones, with 75% to 90% observed a single time. The sample was peripheral blood. The origin of the receptors is a man older than 75 with acute or convalescent COVID-19. The CDR3 runs from the conserved cysteine through the conserved F or W. The order of the fields is clone size, J gene, D gene, V gene, CDR3 DNA, CDR3 protein. The D gene is left open where the match is weak. Size tells how often a clone was seen (once, few, many) or the class of an expanded clone, and some rows leave it out.

.	TRBJ2-5	.	TRBV3-1/TRBV3-2	TGTGCCAGCAGCCAAGACCCCGAGACGGGGAACCAAGAGACCCAGTACTTC	CASSQDPETGNQETQYF
.	TRBJ1-4	.	TRBV7-2	TGTGCCAGCAGCTCCGCGGGGACTAATGAAAAACTGTTTTTT	CASSSAGTNEKLFF
.	TRBJ2-2	TRBD2	TRBV11-1	TGTGCCAGCAGCAGACTAGCGGGAGCCGGGGAGCTGTTTTTT	CASSRLAGAGELFF
.	TRBJ1-4	.	TRBV7-2	TGTGCCAGCAGCTTTGGGGACGGGGGTAGGGAAAAACTGTTTTTT	CASSFGDGGREKLFF
few	TRBJ1-6	.	TRBV2	TGTGCCAGCATAGGGGCCCCAGGCGGGGGTTCACCCCTCCACTTT	CASIGAPGGGSPLHF
.	TRBJ1-5	.	TRBV12-3/TRBV12-4	TGTGCCAGCAGTACCCGGGGGTTATGGCCCCAGCATTTT	CASSTRGLWPQHF
few	TRBJ2-3	TRBD2	TRBV7-2	TGTGCCAGCAGCCCCTGGCTAGCGGGGCCCACAGATACGCAGTATTTT	CASSPWLAGPTDTQYF
.	TRBJ1-3	TRBD1	TRBV27	TGTGCCAGCCGGTCAGAGGGGGCAGGAAACACCATATATTTT	CASRSEGAGNTIYF
.	TRBJ1-2	.	TRBV10-3	TGTGCCATCTGGGAGAGTAACTATGGCTACACCTTC	CAIWESNYGYTF
.	TRBJ2-3	.	TRBV5-4	TGTGCCAGCACCCTAGCGCTTCGCACAGATACGCAGTATTTT	CASTLALRTDTQYF
once	TRBJ2-3	.	TRBV7-2	TGTGCCAGCAGCTTAGGCCTGGGGGGCAGGGGGGGCACAGATACGCAGTATTTT	CASSLGLGGRGGTDTQYF
.	TRBJ2-1	TRBD2	TRBV7-9	TGTGCCAGCAGCTCTCCCGGGACTAGCGGGGGTAGTTCCTACAATGAGCAGTTCTTC	CASSSPGTSGGSSYNEQFF
once	TRBJ2-7	TRBD1	TRBV11-2	TGTGCCAGCAGCTCCACGCCGGGACAGGAATACGAGCAGTACTTC	CASSSTPGQEYEQYF
.	TRBJ2-5	TRBD2	TRBV5-1	TGCGCCAGCAGCTTACAGGCCTCTAGCGGGGGGGCAGAGACCCAGTACTTC	CASSLQASSGGAETQYF